One and the same sample provided the 26 T cell receptor beta chains below, sequenced in a study of T-cell reconstitution after alpha-beta-depleted transplantation in children. The authors prepared the TCRbeta library with unique molecular identifiers. TCRdb redid the calling of the PCR reads with MiXCR, one entry per CDR3 protein. Among 77,000 or so distinct CDR3 sequences listed, over 15% were seen once. The sequencing here drew on PBMCs, mostly from graft donor cells, taken 360 days after TCRalphabeta/CD19-depleted stem cell transplant. The receptors derive from a male patient aged 2 to 10 who had a stem cell transplant for acute lymphoblastic leukemia, so the T cells may come from the graft donor.

The rearrangement links TRBV24-1 to TRBJ2-7, with D tentatively TRBD1 (6 bases). The CDR3 extends over 15 amino acids. Germline CDR1 and CDR2: KGHDR and SFDVKD. Trimming pared 4 bases from V and 7 bases from J, leaving 19 bases between. As DNA, the CDR3 is TGTGCCACCAGTGACCCATCGTGGGGGCAGGGTGAGCAGTACTTC. It specifies CATSDPSWGQGEQYF.

The V call is TRBV6-5, the J call TRBJ2-1, with TRBD1 matching 9 bases. J gave up 3 bases and V 2 bases, and 2 bases lay outside the gene matches. The V gene's germline CDR1 is MNHEY and CDR2 SVGAGI. This CDR3 contains 15 residues. CDR3 coding DNA: TGTGCCAGCAGTTACGGGACAGGGATCTACAATGAGCAGTTCTTC. Its protein is CASSYGTGIYNEQFF.

This clonotype was seen more than once but under ten times. The CDR3 nucleotides are TGTGCCATCAGTGAGTCGGACTATACCCTCTACGAGCAGTACTTC. Translating it yields CAISESDYTLYEQYF. J is TRBJ2-7 and V is TRBV10-3, with D possibly TRBD2 on 6 matching bases. Trimming pared 0 bases from V and 3 bases from J, leaving 12 bases between. The germline V gene has CDR1 ENHRY and CDR2 SYGVKD. The CDR3 totals 15 residues.

This clonotype was counted a few times. CDR3 sequence reads: CSVEGPSGRLDTQYF. CDR3 nucleotide sequence: TGCAGCGTTGAGGGGCCTAGCGGGAGGTTGGATACGCAGTATTTT. The chain employs TRBV29-1 and TRBJ2-3, with 11 bases aligning to TRBD2. V gave up 3 bases and J gave up 6 bases; unmatched junction bases: 8. Germline loops: CDR1 SQVTM, CDR2 ANQGSEA. This CDR3 comprises 15 residues.

This clonotype has ten or more counts. The chain links TRBV6-5 to TRBJ2-7; 7 bases map to TRBD1. Germline V gives CDR1 MNHEY, CDR2 SVGAGI. V shed 4 bases and J 5 bases; nucleotides not matched to a gene: 11. CDR3 length: 15 amino acids. The CDR3: CASSLRQGHLDEQYF. For the CDR3, the DNA is TGTGCCAGCAGTTTACGACAGGGACACCTGGACGAGCAGTACTTC.

V is TRBV6-1 and J is TRBJ2-7; 10 nucleotides align to TRBD1. V trimming: 9 bases; J trimming: 3 bases; junction bases outside the gene matches: 14. The CDR3 runs 16 residues. Looked up from germline, CDR1 is MNHNS and CDR2 is SASEGT. The CDR3 is CARLFGQGVGLYEQYF. The CDR3 DNA sequence: TGTGCCAGGTTGTTCGGACAGGGGGTAGGTCTCTACGAGCAGTACTTC.

This clonotype was seen many times. The chain carries TRBV5-1 and TRBJ2-1; possible D gene TRBD2, 6 bases. CDR3 size: 16 residues. Germline CDR1 and CDR2: SGHRS and YFSETQ. The ends were cut back, 1 base at V and 6 bases at J, with 17 bases in the middle. The CDR3 loop reads CASSLSVAAQSNEQFF. The CDR3 coding sequence is TGCGCCAGCAGCTTGAGTGTAGCGGCTCAAAGCAATGAGCAGTTCTTC.

In this sample, this clonotype turned up many times. The chain recombines TRBV6-5 with TRBJ2-7; 7 bases are a match to TRBD2. Germline assignment: CDR1 MNHEY and CDR2 SVGAGI. Germline trimming cut 1 base from V and 4 bases from J; bases unmatched to any gene: 19. This CDR3 region has 19 residues. This CDR3 is CASSYLGRPKGREHYEQYF. The CDR3 bases are TGTGCCAGCAGTTACTTAGGTAGACCCAAGGGGCGGGAGCATTACGAGCAGTACTTC.

This clonotype was picked up a small number of times. This rearrangement joins TRBV11-3 to TRBJ2-7, with 7 bases that match TRBD1. Germline CDR1 is SGHNT and CDR2 is YENEEA. The CDR3 loop spans 16 amino acids. V lost 5 bases to trimming and J lost 0 bases; unmatched junction nucleotides: 10. CDR3 sequence reads: CASSLPRQGCSYEQYF. CDR3 coding DNA: TGTGCCAGCAGCCTCCCCCGACAGGGTTGCTCCTACGAGCAGTACTTC. Full variable domain (outside the CDR3, taken from reference TRBV11-3 and TRBJ2-7): EAGVVQSPRYKIIEKKQPVAFWCNPISGHNTLYWYLQNLGQGPELLIRYENEEAVDDSQLPKDRFSAERLKGVDSTLKIQPAELGDSAVYLCASSLPRQGCSYEQYFGPGTRLTVT.

This clonotype came up a few times. This rearrangement joins TRBV20-1 to TRBJ1-2; TRBD1 matches at 8 bases. V dropped 3 bases and J dropped 4; count of bases not matched to a gene: 10. The CDR3 is 15 residues long. CDR1 DFQATT and CDR2 SNEGSKA come from the germline V gene (reference sequence). DNA of the CDR3: TGCAGTGCTAGGGTCCAGGGGGCCCCTGGCTATGGCTACACCTTC. This translates into CSARVQGAPGYGYTF.

In this sample, this clonotype turned up a few times. This chain links TRBV29-1 with TRBJ2-7, with a possible D match to TRBD2 (6 bases). There are 13 residues in the CDR3. V dropped 4 bases and J dropped 3 bases, with 13 bases sitting between them. Germline CDR1 SQVTM, CDR2 ANQGSEA. This CDR3 reads CSVARTSSYEQYF. Here the CDR3 DNA reads TGCAGCGTTGCTCGAACTAGCAGCTACGAGCAGTACTTC.

The sample holds a few counts of this clonotype. V usage is TRBV5-1 and J usage is TRBJ2-2; D is uncertain. The CDR3 is 13 amino acids. Trimming took 3 bases from V and 2 from J, leaving 5 bases between them. Germline V gene data show CDR1 as SGHRS and CDR2 as YFSETQ. CDR3: CASSYLNTGELFF. CDR3 sequence (DNA): TGCGCCAGCAGCTACTTAAACACCGGGGAGCTGTTTTTT.

A few counts support this clonotype. The chain recombines TRBV12-5 with TRBJ1-3; TRBD1 might be the D (6 bases). V shed 5 bases and J shed 0 bases, with 8 bases lying between them. The CDR3 runs to 14 residues. CDR1 and CDR2 (germline): LGHNT, FRNRAP. CDR3: CASGQGSSGNTIYF. DNA of the CDR3: TGTGCTAGTGGTCAGGGGAGCTCTGGAAACACCATATATTTT. The whole variable domain, remainder taken from reference TRBV12-5 and TRBJ1-3, is DARVTQTPRHKVTEMGQEVTMRCQPILGHNTVFWYRQTMMQGLELLAYFRNRAPLDDSGMPKDRFSAEMPDATLATLKIQPSEPRDSAVYFCASGQGSSGNTIYFGEGSWLTVV.

The V call is TRBV9, the J call TRBJ2-5, with TRBD1 identical over 9 bases. V lost 0 bases and J lost 5; bases outside the gene matches: 11. CDR3 size: 17 residues. The germline gives CDR1 SGDLS, CDR2 YYNGEE. CDR3 nucleotide sequence: TGTGCCAGCAGCGTAGCTTACGGGACAGGGTTCGGGGAGACCCAGTACTTC. Its translation is CASSVAYGTGFGETQYF. Filled out from reference TRBV9 and TRBJ2-5, the complete variable domain reads DSGVTQTPKHLITATGQRVTLRCSPRSGDLSVYWYQQSLDQGLQFLIQYYNGEERAKGNILERFSAQQFPDLHSELNLSSLELGDSALYFCASSVAYGTGFGETQYFGPGTRLLVL.

V usage is TRBV20-1 and J usage is TRBJ1-6, with TRBD1 identical over 7 bases. The V gene end was trimmed by 3 bases and the J gene end by 5 bases; junction bases not matched to a gene: 7. Germline CDR1 DFQATT, CDR2 SNEGSKA (reference sequence). This CDR3 is built from 15 residues. The CDR3 protein is CSARISGQNNSPLHF. CDR3 nucleotide sequence: TGCAGTGCTAGGATTTCGGGACAGAATAATTCACCCCTCCACTTT.

V gene TRBV12-3 or TRBV12-4 combines with J gene TRBJ2-1; the D call may be TRBD1 or TRBD2 (6 bases each). Deletions cut 7 bases from V and 12 bases from J, with 19 bases between. The CDR3 sequence is 13 residues long. The CDR3 DNA reads TGTGCCAGCACCTTGGGGGGCAGGGGAGGGCAGTTCTTC. This gives the protein CASTLGGRGGQFF.

This clonotype appeared many times. V is TRBV3-1 and J is TRBJ2-5; the D gene is possibly TRBD2 (6 bases). Between the trimmed V and J ends, which lost 2 bases and 3 bases, there was a span of 10 bases. The germline V gene has CDR1 LGHDT and CDR2 YNNKEL (reference sequence). The CDR3 loop spans 14 amino acids. The CDR3 nucleotides are TGTGCCAGCAGCCAAAGAAGACTAGAAGAGACCCAGTACTTC. It is translated as CASSQRRLEETQYF.

This clonotype was observed at least ten times. This chain connects TRBV12-3 or TRBV12-4 to TRBJ2-5; 10 bases fit TRBD2. The CDR3 covers 16 residues. Losses at the gene ends were 3 bases for V and 5 bases for J; bases not matched to a gene: 9. The CDR3 loop reads CASSFGLAGVRETQYF. The CDR3 DNA reads TGTGCCAGCAGTTTCGGGCTAGCGGGAGTGAGGGAGACCCAGTACTTC.

Ten or more counts support this clonotype. This chain joins TRBV6-1 and TRBJ2-3; the D gene is possibly TRBD2 (6 bases). Trimming removed 3 bases at V and 5 bases at J, with 9 bases between. Germline V CDR1 and CDR2: MNHNS, SASEGT. The CDR3 has 13 amino acids. The CDR3 DNA reads TGTGCCAGCAGTGAGGGGACTGAAGATACGCAGTATTTT. As protein: CASSEGTEDTQYF.

The chain has TRBV6-1 and TRBJ1-1, with unresolved D. V was shortened by 6 bases and J by 1 base, with 15 bases between the two germline ends. CDR1 and CDR2 (germline): MNHNS, SASEGT. The CDR3 covers 15 residues. This chain's CDR3 is CASRLLEGANTEAFF. CDR3 coding DNA: TGTGCCAGCAGACTTCTTGAGGGAGCGAACACTGAAGCTTTCTTT.

This clonotype occurred many times. This chain links TRBV29-1 with TRBJ2-1, with 7 bases identical to TRBD2. This CDR3 has 14 residues. V lost 5 bases to trimming and J lost 2 bases; unmatched junction nucleotides: 6. Germline assignment: CDR1 SQVTM and CDR2 ANQGSEA. The CDR3 nucleotides are TGCAGCGTTCTGAGACGGGAGGCCTACAATGAGCAGTTCTTC. Protein product: CSVLRREAYNEQFF.

This clonotype has just one count. The rearrangement uses TRBV12-3 or TRBV12-4 and TRBJ2-1; TRBD2 matches 10 bases. Germline trimming cut 5 bases from V and 10 bases from J; bases unmatched to any gene: 17. The CDR3 length is 17 residues. The CDR3 spells CASSLRTGTSVSREQFF. The DNA of the CDR3 is TGTGCCAGCAGTCTTAGAACCGGGACTAGCGTTTCTAGGGAGCAGTTCTTC.

A few counts support this clonotype. The chain uses TRBV20-1 and TRBJ2-1, with 10 bases that match TRBD2. Germline lookup yields CDR1 DFQATT and CDR2 SNEGSKA (reference sequence). The CDR3 is made up of 16 amino acids. The V gene end was trimmed by 3 bases and the J gene end by 9 bases; junction bases not matched to a gene: 14. The DNA for the CDR3 is TGCAGTGCTAGGGATAGCGGGAGGCCCCCAATGAGTGAGCAGTTCTTC. It translates to CSARDSGRPPMSEQFF.

This clonotype was seen more than once but under ten times. The chain joins TRBV13 to TRBJ2-5; D not certain. The CDR3 contains 15 residues. Germline V gene lookup returns CDR1 PRHDT and CDR2 FYEKMQ (reference sequence). Between the trimmed V and J ends, which lost 1 base and 0 bases, there was a span of 9 bases. The CDR3 sequence: CASSLALTYQETQYF. The CDR3 nucleotides are TGTGCCAGCAGCTTAGCCCTCACCTACCAAGAGACCCAGTACTTC.

The rearrangement links TRBV4-2 to TRBJ2-3, with 8 nucleotides matching TRBD2. This CDR3 has 15 residues. Germline CDR1 LGHNA, CDR2 YNFKEQ. V lost 2 bases to trimming and J lost 5 bases; unmatched junction nucleotides: 6. The DNA of the CDR3 is TGTGCCAGCAGCCAACTTCTTAGCGGGGTAGATACGCAGTATTTT. Translation: CASSQLLSGVDTQYF.

In its sample, this clonotype was seen a few times. The chain recombines TRBV2 with TRBJ2-7, with 10 bases identical to TRBD2. Losses at the gene ends were 7 bases for V and 2 bases for J; bases not matched to a gene: 2. The CDR3 consists of 13 residues. Germline V gene sequence: CDR1 SNHLY, CDR2 FYNNEI. Written as DNA, the CDR3 is TGTGCCAGCACCAGCGGGAGGGCCTACGAGCAGTACTTC. This sequence encodes CASTSGRAYEQYF.